This T cell receptor (beta chain) was documented in a study of blood T cell repertoires in COVID-19. About the research overall: The origin of the acute and convalescent COVID-19 samples was the United States, Italy and Spain. T cells, B-cell-depleted T cells, or PBMCs supplied cDNA or gDNA.

Original processing methods: Reference gene primers were amplified, and this amplification served to estimate nucleated cell counts. Sequenced by immunoSEQ multiplex PCR; TCRdb stores in-frame clones only, minus some. V, J and clone size were drawn from that table, and D and trimming were deduced from the DNA. The profile covers 300,000 to 350,000 clones, with over 70% appearing a single time and about 5% taken by the ten largest. Two negative PCRs, clearance, or symptom resolution characterized the recovered Cohort 3 donors. This clone appeared a single time. Germline V gene lookup returns CDR1 SGDLS and CDR2 YYNGEE. Trimming left V 0 bases short and J 2 bases short, with 11 bases between. This CDR3 has 15 amino acids.

This chain uses TRBV9 with TRBJ1-2, with a weak D call TRBD1 (5 bases). The TCR comes from a man aged 30 to 39 who had recovered from COVID-19. Specimen: PBMCs or T cells enriched from blood (not recorded which). The CDR3 DNA reads as TGTGCCAGCAGCGTAGGACAGACACCGAACTATGGCTACACCTTC. Its protein product is CASSVGQTPNYGYTF. Using reference TRBV9 and TRBJ1-2 for the parts outside the CDR3, the full variable domain is DSGVTQTPKHLITATGQRVTLRCSPRSGDLSVYWYQQSLDQGLQFLIQYYNGEERAKGNILERFSAQQFPDLHSELNLSSLELGDSALYFCASSVGQTPNYGYTFGSGTRLTVV.